Below are 13 T cell receptor beta chains sequenced from a single sample in a study of shared clonotypes between healthy human individuals (dated by TCRdb to between 2020 and 2021). Libraries were prepared through the immunoSEQ multiplex PCR assay. TCRdb took over this immuneACCESS table, retaining in-frame rearrangements with V and J assigned. Such tables are incomplete; in checked studies, under half of the missing clones stem from an unresolved V gene, and the remainder is unexplained. Present in this sample are over a million clones, under 80% of which were seen just once. Roughly 1.4% of the sample goes to the ten largest clones. Material for sequencing was memory CD4+ T cells sorted from blood. The cell subset or site label of this sample denotes: CD45RA-negative fraction. Receptors were obtained from a man aged 18 to 35 in good health.

The rearrangement uses TRBV14 and TRBJ2-3, with TRBD2 as a possible D gene (6 bases). V lost 4 bases, J lost 0 bases, and 17 bases lay in between. The V gene's germline CDR1 is SGHDN and CDR2 FVKESK. The CDR3 consists of 17 residues. CDR3 sequence reads: CASSRGYGTASTDTQYF. DNA for the CDR3: TGTGCCAGCAGCCGAGGGTACGGGACTGCTAGCACAGATACGCAGTATTTT.

The V gene is TRBV5-6, the J gene TRBJ1-6; possible D gene TRBD1, 5 bases. The ends were cut back, 0 bases at V and 6 bases at J, with 10 bases in the middle. Germline loops: CDR1 SGHDT, CDR2 YYEEEE. The CDR3 is 15 residues long. CDR3 in DNA: TGTGCCAGCAGCTTGGGGGCGGGGCTTAATTCACCCCTCCACTTT. Protein product: CASSLGAGLNSPLHF.

The V gene is TRBV2, the J gene TRBJ1-3; no definite D call. Germline V gene lookup returns CDR1 SNHLY and CDR2 FYNNEI. The CDR3 has 14 residues. Trimming stripped 4 bases from V and 0 bases from J, with 7 bases between. DNA for the CDR3: TGTGCCAGCAGTGCTAGTAACTCTGGAAACACCATATATTTT. Its translation is CASSASNSGNTIYF.

The chain is built from TRBV5-1 and TRBJ2-1; D tentatively reads TRBD1 or TRBD2 (6 bases each). Trimming stripped 2 bases from V and 0 bases from J, with 15 bases between. The CDR3 runs 17 residues. Germline values: CDR1 SGHRS, CDR2 YFSETQ. The CDR3 loop reads CASSLRGGQSSYNEQFF. As DNA, the CDR3 is TGCGCCAGCAGCTTAAGAGGGGGGCAGAGCTCCTACAATGAGCAGTTCTTC. The full variable domain, with the rest looked up from reference TRBV5-1 and TRBJ2-1, is KAGVTQTPRYLIKTRGQQVTLSCSPISGHRSVSWYQQTPGQGLQFLFEYFSETQRNKGNFPGRFSGRQFSNSRSEMNVSTLELGDSALYLCASSLRGGQSSYNEQFFGPGTRLTVL.

A word on this clone: Other DNA sequences within the sample encode an identical CDR3. The rearrangement joins TRBV7-3 to TRBJ2-5, with D perhaps being TRBD1 or TRBD2 (6 bases each). V lost 2 bases and J lost 4, with 14 bases in between. The CDR3 has 15 amino acids. Germline lookup yields CDR1 SGHTA and CDR2 FQGTGA. The DNA for the CDR3 is TGTGCCAGCAGCTTAGGCAGGGGAGGAGGAGAGACCCAGTACTTC. Translating gives CASSLGRGGGETQYF.

This chain uses TRBV6-1 with TRBJ1-4, with 9 bases matching TRBD1. The V and J ends lost 3 bases and 8 bases, in that order; junction bases with no gene match: 4. The CDR3 extends over 14 amino acids. From germline, CDR1 is MNHNS and CDR2 SASEGT. The CDR3 is CASSDRTGVEKLFF. CDR3 DNA: TGTGCCAGCAGTGATCGGACAGGGGTGGAAAAACTGTTTTTT.

This clone was observed a single time. V usage is TRBV30 and J usage is TRBJ2-7; D possibly corresponds to TRBD1 (6 bases). V dropped 6 bases and J dropped 0 bases, with 15 bases sitting between them. CDR3 length equals 14 residues. Germline CDR1 GTSNPN, CDR2 SVGIG (reference sequence). The CDR3 coding sequence is TGTGCCTGTCCTAACCGGGACAACTCCTACGAGCAGTACTTC. It yields the protein CACPNRDNSYEQYF.

The chain employs TRBV7-6 and TRBJ2-5, with 10 bases lining up with TRBD1. The end of the DNA is better explained by TRBJ2-7, so the J call may be wrong. Germline V lookup: CDR1 SGHVS, CDR2 FNYEAQ. The CDR3 extends over 14 amino acids. The CDR3 here is CASSDGQGVHEQYF. CDR3 DNA sequence: TGTGCCAGCAGTGACGGACAGGGGGTTCACGAGCAGTACTTC.

The chain has TRBV9 and TRBJ2-3; the match to TRBD2 covers 8 bases. Germline lookup yields CDR1 SGDLS and CDR2 YYNGEE. J was trimmed by 0 bases and V by 6 bases; bases with no gene match: 12. The CDR3 is 17 residues long. Here the CDR3 DNA reads TGTGCCAGCACTACAGGGCCGGGAGGGTTAAGCACAGATACGCAGTATTTT. Protein sequence: CASTTGPGGLSTDTQYF.

This chain joins TRBV5-1 and TRBJ2-4; D not resolved. Germline V lookup: CDR1 SGHRS, CDR2 YFSETQ. Trimming cost V 0 bases and J 3 bases, with 7 bases left between them. The CDR3 is 14 residues long. The CDR3 loop reads CASSLEGNKNIQYF. As DNA, the CDR3 is TGCGCCAGCAGCTTGGAAGGAAACAAAAACATTCAGTACTTC. Variable domain in full (rest from reference TRBV5-1 and TRBJ2-4): KAGVTQTPRYLIKTRGQQVTLSCSPISGHRSVSWYQQTPGQGLQFLFEYFSETQRNKGNFPGRFSGRQFSNSRSEMNVSTLELGDSALYLCASSLEGNKNIQYFGAGTRLSVL.

About this clone: The same CDR3 also results from other DNA sequences found in this sample. V is TRBV19 and J is TRBJ2-5, with D perhaps assigned TRBD1 or TRBD2 (5 bases each). V was cut by 2 bases and J by 5 bases, with 9 bases left in between. The CDR3 is 13 amino acids. Germline V gene lookup returns CDR1 LNHDA and CDR2 SQIVND (reference sequence). The CDR3 loop is CASSISGRETQYF. The CDR3 bases are TGTGCCAGTAGTATATCGGGGCGGGAGACCCAGTACTTC.

This chain connects TRBV4-2 to TRBJ2-3; D tentatively fits TRBD1 or TRBD2 (5 bases each). Germline values: CDR1 LGHNA, CDR2 YNFKEQ. There are 14 residues in the CDR3. Trimming removed 2 bases at V and 4 bases at J, with 10 bases between. CDR3 protein: CASSQRGVADTQYF. The CDR3 nucleotides are TGTGCCAGCAGCCAACGGGGCGTCGCAGATACGCAGTATTTT.

This clone is a singleton in its sample. The chain combines TRBV4-2 with TRBJ2-6; maybe TRBD1 (7 bases). CDR3 length equals 17 residues. Per the germline V gene, CDR1 is LGHNA and CDR2 is YNFKEQ. The germline V and J ends were trimmed by 4 bases and 0 bases, with 13 bases remaining between them. The CDR3 DNA sequence: TGTGCCAGCAGCCGGGGGGACAGCTTCTCTGGGGCCAACGTCCTGACTTTC. Its translation: CASSRGDSFSGANVLTF.